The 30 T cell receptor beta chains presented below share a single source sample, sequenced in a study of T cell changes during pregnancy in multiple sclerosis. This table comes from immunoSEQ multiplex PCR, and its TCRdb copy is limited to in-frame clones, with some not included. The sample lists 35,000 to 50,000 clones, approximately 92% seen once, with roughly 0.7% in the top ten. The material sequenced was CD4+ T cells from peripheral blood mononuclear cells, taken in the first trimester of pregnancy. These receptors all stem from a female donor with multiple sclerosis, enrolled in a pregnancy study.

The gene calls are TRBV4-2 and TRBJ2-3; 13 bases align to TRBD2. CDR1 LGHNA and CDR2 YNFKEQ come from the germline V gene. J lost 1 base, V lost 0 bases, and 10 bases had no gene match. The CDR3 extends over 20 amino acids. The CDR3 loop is CASSQELAGGPSVRTDTQYF. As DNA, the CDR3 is TGTGCCAGCAGCCAAGAACTAGCGGGAGGGCCATCCGTGCGCACAGATACGCAGTATTTT.

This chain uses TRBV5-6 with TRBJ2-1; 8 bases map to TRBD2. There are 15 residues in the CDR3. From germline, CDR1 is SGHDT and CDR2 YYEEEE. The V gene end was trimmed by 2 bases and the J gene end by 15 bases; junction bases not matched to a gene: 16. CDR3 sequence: CASSLAGTSRVRGFF. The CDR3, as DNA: TGTGCCAGCAGCTTAGCCGGGACTAGTAGGGTTAGGGGGTTCTTC.

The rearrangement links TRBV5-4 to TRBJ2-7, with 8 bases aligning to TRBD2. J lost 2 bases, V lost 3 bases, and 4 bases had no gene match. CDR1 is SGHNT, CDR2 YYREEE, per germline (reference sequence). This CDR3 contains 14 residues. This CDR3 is CASSSRGGAYEQYF. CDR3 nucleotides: TGTGCCAGCAGCTCCCGGGGGGGGGCCTACGAGCAGTACTTC.

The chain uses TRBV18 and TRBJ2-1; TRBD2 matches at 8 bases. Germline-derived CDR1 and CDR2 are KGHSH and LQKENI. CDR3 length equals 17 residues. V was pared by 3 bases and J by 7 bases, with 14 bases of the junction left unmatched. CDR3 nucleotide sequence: TGTGCCAGCTCACCCATAGCGGGGAAGCCCTCGGGTAATGAGCAGTTCTTC. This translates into CASSPIAGKPSGNEQFF. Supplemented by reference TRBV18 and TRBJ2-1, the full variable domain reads NAGVMQNPRHLVRRRGQEARLRCSPMKGHSHVYWYRQLPEEGLKFMVYLQKENIIDESGMPKERFSAEFPKEGPSILRIQQVVRGDSAAYFCASSPIAGKPSGNEQFFGPGTRLTVL.

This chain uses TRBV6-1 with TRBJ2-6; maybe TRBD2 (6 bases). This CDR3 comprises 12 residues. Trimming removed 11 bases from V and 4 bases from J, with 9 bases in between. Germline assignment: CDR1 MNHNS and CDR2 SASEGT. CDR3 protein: CAVGRGANVLTF. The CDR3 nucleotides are TGTGCCGTCGGGAGAGGGGCCAACGTCCTGACTTTC.

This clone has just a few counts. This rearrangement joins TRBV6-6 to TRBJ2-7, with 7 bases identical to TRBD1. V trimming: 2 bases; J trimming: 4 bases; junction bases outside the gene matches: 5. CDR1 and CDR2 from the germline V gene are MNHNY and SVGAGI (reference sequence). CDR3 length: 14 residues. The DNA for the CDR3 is TGTGCCAGCAGTTACGGGACAGCGACTTACGAGCAGTACTTC. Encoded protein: CASSYGTATYEQYF.

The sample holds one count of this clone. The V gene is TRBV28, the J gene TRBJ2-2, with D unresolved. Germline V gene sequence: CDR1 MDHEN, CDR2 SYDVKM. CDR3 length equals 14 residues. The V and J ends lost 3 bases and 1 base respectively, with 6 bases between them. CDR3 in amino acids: CASSFELNTGELFF. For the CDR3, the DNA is TGTGCCAGCAGTTTCGAGCTGAACACCGGGGAGCTGTTTTTT.

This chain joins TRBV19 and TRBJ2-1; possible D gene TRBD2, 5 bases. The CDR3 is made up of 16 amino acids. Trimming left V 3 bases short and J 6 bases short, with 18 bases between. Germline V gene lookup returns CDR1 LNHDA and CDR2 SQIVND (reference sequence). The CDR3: CASSIFSVGRINEQFF. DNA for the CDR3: TGTGCCAGTAGTATCTTTTCGGTAGGGAGAATCAATGAGCAGTTCTTC.

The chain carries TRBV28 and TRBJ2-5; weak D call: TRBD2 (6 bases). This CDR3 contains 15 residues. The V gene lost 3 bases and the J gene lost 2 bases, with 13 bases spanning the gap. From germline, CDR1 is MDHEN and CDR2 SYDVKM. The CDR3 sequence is CASSFLTRKQETQYF. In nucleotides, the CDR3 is TGTGCCAGCAGTTTTTTGACTAGAAAACAAGAGACCCAGTACTTC.

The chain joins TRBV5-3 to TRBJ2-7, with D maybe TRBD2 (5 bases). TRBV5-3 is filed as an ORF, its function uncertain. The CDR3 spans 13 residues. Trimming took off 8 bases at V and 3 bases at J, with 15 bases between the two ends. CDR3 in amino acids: CASSPPGFYEQYF. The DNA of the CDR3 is TGTGCCAGCAGTCCCCCGGGATTCTACGAGCAGTACTTC.

CDR3 protein: CASSLGGGGHSYEQYF. CDR3 DNA: TGTGCCAGCAGCTTGGGTGGAGGTGGGCACTCCTACGAGCAGTACTTC. The V and J genes are TRBV7-8 and TRBJ2-7; the D gene is possibly TRBD2 (5 bases). CDR1 SGHVS and CDR2 FQNEAQ come from the germline V gene. This CDR3 contains 16 residues. Trimming shortened V by 3 bases and J by 0 bases, and 15 bases separated the two germline ends.

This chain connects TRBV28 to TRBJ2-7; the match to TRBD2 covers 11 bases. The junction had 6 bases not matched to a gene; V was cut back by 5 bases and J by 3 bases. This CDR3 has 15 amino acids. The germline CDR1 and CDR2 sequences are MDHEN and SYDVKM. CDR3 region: CASSMMGLAVYEQYF. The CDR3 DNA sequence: TGTGCCAGCAGTATGATGGGACTAGCGGTCTACGAGCAGTACTTC.

The CDR3 here is CASSPLGREKNIQYF. The CDR3 nucleotides read TGTGCCAGCAGTCCCCTGGGCCGGGAAAAAAACATTCAGTACTTC. The chain recombines TRBV27 with TRBJ2-4; perhaps TRBD2 as D (5 bases). Germline loops: CDR1 MNHEY, CDR2 SMNVEV (reference sequence). CDR3 length: 15 residues. Trimming pared 5 bases from V and 4 bases from J, leaving 15 bases between.

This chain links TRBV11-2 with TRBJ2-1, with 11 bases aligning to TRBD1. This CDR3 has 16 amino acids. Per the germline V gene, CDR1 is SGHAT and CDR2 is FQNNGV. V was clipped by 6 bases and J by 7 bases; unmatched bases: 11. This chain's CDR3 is CASRPIGQGARNEQFF. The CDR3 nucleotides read TGTGCCAGCAGACCTATTGGACAGGGGGCTAGGAATGAGCAGTTCTTC.

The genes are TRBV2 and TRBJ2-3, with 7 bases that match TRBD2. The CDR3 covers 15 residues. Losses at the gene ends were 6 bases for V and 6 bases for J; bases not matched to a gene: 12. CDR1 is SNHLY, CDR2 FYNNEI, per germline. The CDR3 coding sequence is TGTGCCAGCAGCGAACTAGCGTCCCGGGGGGATACGCAGTATTTT. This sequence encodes CASSELASRGDTQYF.

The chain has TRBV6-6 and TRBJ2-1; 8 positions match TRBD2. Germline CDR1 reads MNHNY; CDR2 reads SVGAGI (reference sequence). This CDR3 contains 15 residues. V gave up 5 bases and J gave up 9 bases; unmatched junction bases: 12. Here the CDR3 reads CASSPGTSSGAEQFF. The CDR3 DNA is TGTGCCAGCAGTCCCGGGACTAGTTCAGGCGCTGAGCAGTTCTTC.

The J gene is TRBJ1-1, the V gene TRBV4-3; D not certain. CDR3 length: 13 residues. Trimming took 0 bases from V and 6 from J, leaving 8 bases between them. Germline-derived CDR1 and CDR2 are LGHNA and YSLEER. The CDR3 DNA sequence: TGCGCCAGCAGCCAAGATTTCGGTTCTGAAGCTTTCTTT. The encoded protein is CASSQDFGSEAFF.

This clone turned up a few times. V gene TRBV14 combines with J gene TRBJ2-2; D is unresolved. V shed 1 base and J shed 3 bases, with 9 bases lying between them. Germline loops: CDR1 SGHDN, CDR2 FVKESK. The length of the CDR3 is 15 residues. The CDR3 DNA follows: TGTGCCAGCAGCCAAGTTCCCAGATACACCGGGGAGCTGTTTTTT. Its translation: CASSQVPRYTGELFF.

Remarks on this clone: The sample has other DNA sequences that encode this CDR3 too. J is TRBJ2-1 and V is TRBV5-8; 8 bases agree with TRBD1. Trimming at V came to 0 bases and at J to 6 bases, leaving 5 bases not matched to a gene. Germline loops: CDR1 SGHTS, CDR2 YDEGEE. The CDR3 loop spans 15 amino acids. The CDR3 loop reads CASSLGGQGSNEQFF. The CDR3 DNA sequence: TGTGCCAGCAGCTTGGGTGGACAGGGAAGCAATGAGCAGTTCTTC.

For the CDR3, the DNA is TGTGCCAGCTATGGAAGGGACAGGGCTGACACTGAAGCTTTCTTT. Translating gives CASYGRDRADTEAFF. The rearrangement uses TRBV25-1 and TRBJ1-1, with 9 positions matching TRBD1. Germline CDR1 is MGHDK and CDR2 is SYGVNS. There are 15 residues in the CDR3. V shed 8 bases, J shed 3 bases, and the junction held 10 bases outside the gene matches.

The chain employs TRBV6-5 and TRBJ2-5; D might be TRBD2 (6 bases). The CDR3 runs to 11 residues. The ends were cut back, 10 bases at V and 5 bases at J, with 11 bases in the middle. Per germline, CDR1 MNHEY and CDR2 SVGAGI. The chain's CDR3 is CATIREETQYF. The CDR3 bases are TGTGCCACCATCCGGGAGGAGACCCAGTACTTC.

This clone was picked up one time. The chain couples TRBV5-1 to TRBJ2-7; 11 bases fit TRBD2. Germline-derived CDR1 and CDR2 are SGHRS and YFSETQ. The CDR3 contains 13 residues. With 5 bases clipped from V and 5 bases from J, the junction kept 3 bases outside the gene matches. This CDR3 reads CASRLAGDNEQYF. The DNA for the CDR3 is TGCGCCAGCAGACTAGCGGGAGATAACGAGCAGTACTTC.

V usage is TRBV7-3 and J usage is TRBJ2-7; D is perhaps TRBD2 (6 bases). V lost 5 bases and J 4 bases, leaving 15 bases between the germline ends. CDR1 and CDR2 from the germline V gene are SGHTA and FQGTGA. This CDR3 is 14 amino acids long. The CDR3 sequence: CASSPGGSFYEQYF. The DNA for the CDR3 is TGTGCCAGCAGCCCCGGAGGGTCATTTTACGAGCAGTACTTC.

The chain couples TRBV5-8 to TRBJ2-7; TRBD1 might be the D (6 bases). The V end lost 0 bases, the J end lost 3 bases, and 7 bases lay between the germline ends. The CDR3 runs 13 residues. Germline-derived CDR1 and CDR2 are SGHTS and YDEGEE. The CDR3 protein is CASSLARGYEQYF. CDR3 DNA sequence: TGTGCCAGCAGCTTGGCCAGGGGCTACGAGCAGTACTTC.

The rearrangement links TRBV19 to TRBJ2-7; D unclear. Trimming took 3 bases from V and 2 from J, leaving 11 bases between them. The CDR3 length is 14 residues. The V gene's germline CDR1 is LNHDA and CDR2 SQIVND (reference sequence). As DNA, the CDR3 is TGTGCCAGTAGTATGAACCAACGGGCCTACGAGCAGTACTTC. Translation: CASSMNQRAYEQYF.

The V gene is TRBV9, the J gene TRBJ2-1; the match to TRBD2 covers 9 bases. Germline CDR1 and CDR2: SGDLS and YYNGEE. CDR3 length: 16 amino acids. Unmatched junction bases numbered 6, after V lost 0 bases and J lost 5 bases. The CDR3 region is CASSVAAAGGHNEQFF. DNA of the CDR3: TGTGCCAGCAGCGTAGCTGCAGCGGGAGGACACAATGAGCAGTTCTTC. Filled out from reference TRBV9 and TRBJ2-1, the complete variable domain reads DSGVTQTPKHLITATGQRVTLRCSPRSGDLSVYWYQQSLDQGLQFLIQYYNGEERAKGNILERFSAQQFPDLHSELNLSSLELGDSALYFCASSVAAAGGHNEQFFGPGTRLTVL.

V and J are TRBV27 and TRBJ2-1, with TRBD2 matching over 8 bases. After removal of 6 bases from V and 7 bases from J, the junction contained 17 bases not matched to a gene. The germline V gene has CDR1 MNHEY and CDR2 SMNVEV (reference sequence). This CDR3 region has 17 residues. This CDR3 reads CASSRLPAGAYMNEQFF. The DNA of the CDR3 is TGTGCCAGCAGCCGCCTTCCAGCGGGAGCCTATATGAATGAGCAGTTCTTC.

The CDR3 loop is CASSAPGTVPFEQYF. The CDR3 bases are TGTGCCAGCAGTGCCCCTGGGACAGTTCCGTTCGAGCAGTACTTC. V gene TRBV27 combines with J gene TRBJ2-7; 7 bases line up with TRBD1. The V gene end was trimmed by 5 bases and the J gene end by 6 bases; junction bases not matched to a gene: 13. Germline V gene data show CDR1 as MNHEY and CDR2 as SMNVEV (reference sequence). The CDR3 is 15 residues long.

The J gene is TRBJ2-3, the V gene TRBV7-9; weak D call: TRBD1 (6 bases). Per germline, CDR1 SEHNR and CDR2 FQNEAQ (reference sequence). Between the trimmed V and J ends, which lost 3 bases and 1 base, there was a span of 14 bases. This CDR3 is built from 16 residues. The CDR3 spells CASSFQGTEGTDTQYF. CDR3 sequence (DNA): TGTGCCAGCAGCTTCCAGGGGACGGAAGGCACAGATACGCAGTATTTT.

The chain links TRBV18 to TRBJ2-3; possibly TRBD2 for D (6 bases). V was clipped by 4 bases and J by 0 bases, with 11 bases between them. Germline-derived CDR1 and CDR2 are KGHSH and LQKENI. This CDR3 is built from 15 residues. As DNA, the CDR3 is TGTGCCAGCTCACTCCTGGGGACTAGCACAGATACGCAGTATTTT. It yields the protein CASSLLGTSTDTQYF.